This TCR beta chain was sequenced during a study of T-cell reconstitution after alpha-beta-depleted transplantation in children. The study's findings and limits: Counts and diversity of T cells one year after transplant came mostly from newly produced T cells. It was reported that alpha-beta T cells came from several hundred expanded graft clones (about two months after transplant). Some patients' high day-60 TCRbeta diversity was traced to surviving recipient T cells and thymic progenitors.

This clonotype was seen ten or more times. Its specificity is unknown. CDR1 and CDR2 from the germline V gene are SGHRS and YFSETQ. The V segment lost 0 bases and the J segment 4 bases; nucleotides outside the gene matches: 2. The CDR3 contains 16 residues. Unique molecular identifiers were incorporated when the TCRbeta library was constructed. A single record per CDR3 protein comes from TCRdb applying MiXCR to the PCR reads. Here the sample spans around 250,000 distinct CDR3 sequences, 6.5% to 10% being singletons. The V call is TRBV5-1, the J call TRBJ2-3; 13 bases are a match to TRBD2. This specimen was PBMCs, mostly from graft donor cells, taken 180 days after TCRalphabeta/CD19-depleted stem cell transplant. This clonotype was obtained from a male patient younger than 18 who had a stem cell transplant for acute lymphoblastic leukemia, so the T cells may come from the graft donor. The CDR3 loop is CASSLELAGGPDTQYF. The CDR3 DNA follows: TGCGCCAGCAGCTTGGAACTAGCGGGGGGGCCAGATACGCAGTATTTT.